The entry below describes one T cell receptor (beta chain). The entry originates in a study of blood T cell repertoires in COVID-19. Study in general: The United States, Italy and Spain provided the acute and convalescent COVID-19 samples. Sample material is recorded as cDNA or gDNA derived from T cells, B-cell-depleted T cells, or PBMCs.

Germline values: CDR1 LGHNA, CDR2 YSLEER. Between the trimmed V and J ends, which lost 0 bases and 6 bases, there was a span of 9 bases. This CDR3 has 14 residues. As originally analysed: It was from reference gene primer amplification that nucleated cell counts were estimated. Here immunoSEQ multiplex PCR was the method, and the copy in TCRdb shows in-frame clones only, minus some. D and trimming come from the DNA, and the V and J calls and clone size come from that table. This table has approximately 220,000 clones, 80% to 90% appearing once. The material sequenced was peripheral blood. The source is a woman at least 80 years old with acute or convalescent COVID-19. The J gene is TRBJ1-5, the V gene TRBV4-3; no reliable D call. The CDR3 nucleotides are TGCGCCAGCAGCCAAGATCTTTCGGGTCAGCCCCAGCATTTT. Residues: CASSQDLSGQPQHF.